This T cell receptor (beta chain) is drawn from a study of a mutant IDH1 vaccine in newly diagnosed glioma. As for the study in general: Former treatment meant radiotherapy, temozolomide, or both; the majority had gotten both.

Produced via immunoSEQ multiplex PCR; TCRdb's table is partial and in-frame only. The repertoire holds under 65,000 clones, with about 82% as singletons. V was clipped by 4 bases and J by 5 bases, with 11 bases between them. The CDR3 runs 14 residues. Germline-derived CDR1 and CDR2 are MGHDK and SYGVNS. Time point of the sample: baseline, week 1 (first vaccination visit). The sample's treatment: pre-vaccination baseline after standard-of-care therapy. New WHO grade 3 or 4 IDH1-mutant, ATRX-lost astrocytomas were present in all donors. The chain is built from TRBV25-1 and TRBJ2-2; D gene uncertain. This clonotype originated in a man between 18 and 29 years old with glioma. Source: PBMCs, taken from a glioma patient treated with radiotherapy, temozolomide or both. The CDR3: CASSGRPSTGELFF. CDR3 sequence (DNA): TGTGCCAGCAGTGGACGTCCAAGTACCGGGGAGCTGTTTTTT.